This is a list of T cell receptor beta chains from one sample in a study of control samples from healthy donors and cancer patients. Data came from immunoSEQ multiplex PCR; TCRdb stores just in-frame clones and leaves some out. The sample yields 70,000 to 90,000 clones, around 90% seen once. Input material: PBMCs. Source of these receptors: a woman aged 55-70 years with head and neck cancer. The CDR3 runs from the conserved cysteine through the conserved F or W. D genes are given only for firm matches. Size is stated for part of the rows, as once, few or many counts, or as a class when the clone is expanded.

>TRBJ2-1|.|TRBV27|.
TGTGCCAGCAGGGACTACCATGAGCAGTTCTTC
CASRDYHEQFF
>TRBJ2-5|.|TRBV5-4|few
TGTGCCAGCACCCCTCGACATGGGGAGACCCAGTACTTC
CASTPRHGETQYF
>TRBJ2-7|.|TRBV7-6|.
TGTGCCAGCAGCTTAGAAGGTAGCGCGCTTTGGGGCATAAACTTC
CASSLEGSALWGINF
>TRBJ1-1|.|TRBV10-2|.
TGCGCCAGCCTGGGAGGGCGCGAAGGAGGGACTGAAGCTTTCTTT
CASLGGREGGTEAFF
>TRBJ2-7|TRBD1|TRBV27|few
TGTGCCAGCAGTTACGGACAGGCCTACGAGCAGTACTTC
CASSYGQAYEQYF
>TRBJ2-5|.|TRBV12-3/TRBV12-4|.
TGTGCCAGCAGCCAGGACTCCCAAGAGACCCAGTACTTC
CASSQDSQETQYF
>TRBJ2-2|.|TRBV20-1|.
TGCAGTGCTAGTAGGCTGGGGAGTTTAACCGGGGAGCTGTTTTTT
CSASRLGSLTGELFF
>TRBJ2-1|.|TRBV2|.
TGTGCCAGCAGGCGGGACAGCGAGAATGAGCAGTTCTTC
CASRRDSENEQFF
>TRBJ2-1|TRBD1|TRBV5-4|once
TGTGCCAGCAGCTTTCCCGGGACAGGGTCCTACAATGAGCAGTTCTTC
CASSFPGTGSYNEQFF
>TRBJ2-7|TRBD2|TRBV11-1|once
TGTGCCAGCAGCTACCCGGGACTAGCGGGAGGCCCCGAGCAGTACTTC
CASSYPGLAGGPEQYF
>TRBJ1-5|.|TRBV19|.
TGTGCCAGTAGTCCCCCCGTTGGCAGTGGGGGTAGCAATCAGCCCCAGCATTTT
CASSPPVGSGGSNQPQHF
>TRBJ2-3|TRBD2|TRBV6-6|.
TGTGCCAGCAGTCCCCGTGCGACTAGCGGGAGAGCGGATACGCAGTATTTT
CASSPRATSGRADTQYF
>TRBJ2-3|TRBD1|TRBV19|.
TGTGCCAGTAGTGCCCCCGGGAAAGGGGGCGCAGATACGCAGTATTTT
CASSAPGKGGADTQYF
>TRBJ2-5|TRBD1|TRBV7-2|.
TGTGCCAGCAGCCCAGACAGGGGTTTCGCGGAGACCCAGTACTTC
CASSPDRGFAETQYF
>TRBJ1-6|TRBD1|TRBV18|.
TGTGCCAGCTCAACCGGGACAGGGTGGGATAATTCACCCCTCCACTTT
CASSTGTGWDNSPLHF
>TRBJ2-2|.|TRBV5-1|once
TGCGCCAGCAGCTTGGATAGCTCCGGGGAGCTGTTTTTT
CASSLDSSGELFF
>TRBJ2-7|.|TRBV5-6|.
TGTGCCAGCAGCTTGACTAGAGAAAAGCGATACTTATCCTACGAGCAGTACTTC
CASSLTREKRYLSYEQYF
>TRBJ1-1|.|TRBV10-2|.
TGCGCCAGCAGTGAGGTTTACAGGGAATACCCTGAAGCTTTCTTT
CASSEVYREYPEAFF
>TRBJ1-5|.|TRBV7-2|few
TGTGCCAGCAGCGCCGGGAGCTACGACAATCAGCCCCAGCATTTT
CASSAGSYDNQPQHF
>TRBJ2-3|TRBD2|TRBV6-1|.
TGTGCCAGCAGTGGACCACGGACTAGCGGGGGGGCGGATACGCAGTATTTT
CASSGPRTSGGADTQYF
>TRBJ2-1|.|TRBV7-9|.
TGTGCCAGCAGCTTAGTGATCAAGCAACCGGGACGAGGCAATGAGCAGTTCTTC
CASSLVIKQPGRGNEQFF
>TRBJ2-1|.|TRBV20-1|once
TGCAGTGCTACCCGGAACAATGAGCAGTTCTTC
CSATRNNEQFF
>TRBJ2-1|.|TRBV6-2/TRBV6-3|.
TGTGCCAGCAGTTACGACAGCTCCTACAATGAGCAGTTCTTC
CASSYDSSYNEQFF
>TRBJ2-2|.|TRBV28|.
TGTGCCAGCAGTTTATGGAGTCGAGGGGGTAACACCGGGGAGCTGTTTTTT
CASSLWSRGGNTGELFF
>TRBJ1-5|.|TRBV11-2|.
TGTGCCAGCAGCTTCTCGGGGGGACGGGATCAGCCCCAGCATTTT
CASSFSGGRDQPQHF
>TRBJ1-3|TRBD1|TRBV11-2|.
TGTGCCAGCAGCTCCTCGACAGGGAGTGGAAACACCATATATTTT
CASSSSTGSGNTIYF
>TRBJ1-2|TRBD1|TRBV14|.
TGTGCCAGCAGTCGCAGGGGGATCGAAGCTAACTATGGCTACACCTTC
CASSRRGIEANYGYTF
>TRBJ2-3|TRBD2|TRBV27|.
TGTGCCAGCAGTACTCGGACTAGCGGGATACCTTGGACGCAGTATTTT
CASSTRTSGIPWTQYF
>TRBJ2-5|TRBD2|TRBV28|.
TGTGCCAGCATGGGGTCGATGGGGAGGGCCGGAGAGACCCAGTACTTC
CASMGSMGRAGETQYF
>TRBJ1-5|.|TRBV30|.
TGTGCCTGGAGTGAGGGAATTTATAGCAATCAGCCCCAGCATTTT
CAWSEGIYSNQPQHF
>TRBJ1-1|TRBD1|TRBV5-1|few
TGCGCCAGCGCAAACCAGGGGGCGAACACTGAAGCTTTCTTT
CASANQGANTEAFF
>TRBJ1-5|.|TRBV10-2|.
TGCGCCAGCAGTGAAGGCAGCTCAAGGGGAAATCAGCCCCAGCATTTT
CASSEGSSRGNQPQHF
>TRBJ2-2|.|TRBV6-5|once
TGTGCCAGCAGTTCAACCAGGGGGAACACCGGGGAGCTGTTTTTT
CASSSTRGNTGELFF
>TRBJ2-3|.|TRBV6-5|.
TGTGCCAGCAAGAGGACTACTAAGGCAGATACGCAGTATTTT
CASKRTTKADTQYF
>TRBJ2-1|.|TRBV4-2|.
TGTGCCAGCAGCCTTTTAGTGGGCACCTACAATGAGCAGTTCTTC
CASSLLVGTYNEQFF
>TRBJ2-2|.|TRBV15|.
TGTGCCACCAGCCGCCCGGGGGGCGGTCACGGGGAGCTGTTTTTT
CATSRPGGGHGELFF
>TRBJ1-2|.|TRBV12-5|once
TGTGCTAGTGGTTTGGTACTAATACCACGGATGTCCAATAACTATGGCTACACCTTC
CASGLVLIPRMSNNYGYTF
>TRBJ2-5|.|TRBV24-1|.
TGTGCCACCAGTGACAGTTGGGGGGAGACCCAGTACTTC
CATSDSWGETQYF
>TRBJ2-5|.|TRBV24-1|.
TGTGCCACCAGTGATTTAGCGGAGAGACAAGAGACCCAGTACTTC
CATSDLAERQETQYF
>TRBJ2-7|.|TRBV7-9|once
TGTGCCAGCAGCTTCCACGGGGCAGGGCACGAGCAGTACTTC
CASSFHGAGHEQYF
>TRBJ2-5|.|TRBV11-2|.
TGTGCCAGCAGCTCCAACAAAGAGACCCAGTACTTC
CASSSNKETQYF
>TRBJ2-7|.|TRBV3-1/TRBV3-2|once
TGTGCCAGCAGCCCACCGGGACGATACGAGCAGTACTTC
CASSPPGRYEQYF
>TRBJ2-1|.|TRBV11-1|.
TGTGCCAGCAGCTTAATCCCATTTAGTGGTAATGAGCAGTTCTTC
CASSLIPFSGNEQFF
>TRBJ2-7|TRBD2|TRBV3-1/TRBV3-2|few
TGTGCCAGCAGCCCACCGAGCGGGGGGGCGGGGAAGCAGTACTTC
CASSPPSGGAGKQYF
>TRBJ1-6|.|TRBV6-5|.
TGTGCCAGCAGCATACAGAATTCACCCCTCCACTTT
CASSIQNSPLHF
>TRBJ1-1|.|TRBV2|.
TGTGCCAGCAGTGAAACGTGGGGTGAAGCTTTCTTT
CASSETWGEAFF
>TRBJ2-1|TRBD2|TRBV25-1|.
TGTGCCAGCAGTGAAAGGGCGGGAGGGCCAAATGAGCAGTTCTTC
CASSERAGGPNEQFF